This note documents a single TCR beta chain sequence. As yet, its antigen is unknown. The sample is drawn from a study of blood T cells in healthy people across ages. Study results and caveats: Possibly, changes in expanded clonotypes were confounded because donor CMV status was unknown.

The authors ran a second PCR of 7 to 11 cycles using a sample-barcoded 5' primer and a J-beta primer mix. TCRdb used MiXCR to reprocess the 5' RACE reads, holding one entry per CDR3 protein. The repertoire consists of about 730,000 distinct CDR3 sequences, with roughly 43% occurring once and the leading ten covering approximately 22%. Sequencing was performed on blood. This receptor was taken from a woman aged 55-70 years in good health.

The DNA of the CDR3 is TGTGCCAGCAGTCAGACAGGGTTCCGCGAGCAGTACTTC. This gives the protein CASSQTGFREQYF. This rearrangement joins TRBV6-5 to TRBJ2-7; 7 nucleotides line up with TRBD1. V shed 5 bases, J shed 6 bases, and the junction held 7 bases outside the gene matches. Germline V CDR1 and CDR2: MNHEY, SVGAGI. CDR3 size: 13 residues.